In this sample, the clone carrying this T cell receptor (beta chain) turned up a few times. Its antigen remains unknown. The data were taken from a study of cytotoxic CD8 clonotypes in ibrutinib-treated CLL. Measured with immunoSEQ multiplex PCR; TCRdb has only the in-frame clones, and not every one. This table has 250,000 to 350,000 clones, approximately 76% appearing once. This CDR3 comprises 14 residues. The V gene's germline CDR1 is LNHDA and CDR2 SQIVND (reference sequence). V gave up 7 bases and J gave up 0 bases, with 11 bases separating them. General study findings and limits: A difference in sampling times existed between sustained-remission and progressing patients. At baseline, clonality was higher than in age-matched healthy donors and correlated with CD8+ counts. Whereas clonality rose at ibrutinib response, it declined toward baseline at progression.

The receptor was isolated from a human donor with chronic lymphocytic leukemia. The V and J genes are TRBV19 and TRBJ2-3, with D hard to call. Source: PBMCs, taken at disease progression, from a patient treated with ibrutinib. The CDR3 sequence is CASTTRHSTDTQYF. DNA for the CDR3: TGTGCCAGTACCACCCGCCATAGCACAGATACGCAGTATTTT.